This T cell receptor (beta chain) is from a study of CD8+ T cells in alopecia areata. General observations from the study: In scalp and blood during tofacitinib, many expanded lesional clones persisted.

A note on this clone: Its antigen remains unknown.

Germline CDR1 ENHRY, CDR2 SYGVKD. There are 13 residues in the CDR3. The J segment lost 2 bases and the V segment lost 10 bases, leaving 6 bases of the junction unmatched. Treatment specified: oral pan-JAK inhibitor, 5-10 mg twice daily. As part of sample collection, lesional scalp punch biopsies and peripheral blood were taken from alopecia areata patients. CD4+ and CD8+ T cells were sorted from PBMCs stained for CD3, CD4 and CD8. In each case, RNA was isolated and then reverse transcribed into cDNA as the sequencing template. The table came from immunoSEQ multiplex PCR; TCRdb's copy has only in-frame clones and leaves some out. The repertoire holds some 120,000 clones, with 60% to 65% as singletons.

The genes are TRBV10-3 and TRBJ2-5; TRBD2 matches at 8 bases. The sample was CD4+ T cells sorted from blood, taken at week 4, from a patient treated with tofacitinib. The TCR sequence derives from a human donor with alopecia areata. The DNA of the CDR3 is TGTGCCACCCGAGCGGGGGCGCAAGAGACCCAGTACTTC. Its protein product is CATRAGAQETQYF.